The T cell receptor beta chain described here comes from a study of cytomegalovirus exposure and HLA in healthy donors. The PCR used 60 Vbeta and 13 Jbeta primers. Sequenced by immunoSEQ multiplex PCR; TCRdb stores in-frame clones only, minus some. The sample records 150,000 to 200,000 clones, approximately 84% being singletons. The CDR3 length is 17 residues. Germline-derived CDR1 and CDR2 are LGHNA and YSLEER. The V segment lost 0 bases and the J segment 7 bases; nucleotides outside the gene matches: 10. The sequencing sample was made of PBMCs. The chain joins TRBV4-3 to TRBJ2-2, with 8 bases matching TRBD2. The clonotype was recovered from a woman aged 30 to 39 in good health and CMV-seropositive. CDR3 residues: CASSQENGGADSGELFF. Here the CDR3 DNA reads TGCGCCAGCAGCCAAGAAAACGGGGGGGCCGACAGCGGGGAGCTGTTTTTT.